This TCR beta chain was captured in a study of T cell responses to AZD1222 COVID-19 vaccine. Findings and caveats of the study: Following two doses of AZD1222, Spike-specific TCR breadth and depth rose. Spike was spanned by vaccine-associated CD4 TCRs, with dominance at 160-218 and 743-854. The number of AZD1222 recipients seropositive at baseline was only five or six.

Germline CDR1 SEHNR, CDR2 FQNEAQ (reference sequence). V dropped 3 bases and J dropped 7 bases, with 12 bases sitting between them. The CDR3 sequence is 13 residues long. For this clone: Its antigen remains unidentified.

Profiled with immunoSEQ multiplex PCR; TCRdb holds only in-frame clones, not every one. The profile shows 140,000 to 150,000 clones, about 89% of them singletons. Specimen: peripheral blood, collected on day 0 of MenACWY control vaccination. The chain combines TRBV7-9 with TRBJ1-2; the D gene is possibly TRBD1 (5 bases). The clonotype was recovered from an adult in good health. The CDR3 DNA sequence: TGTGCCAGCAGCTTGGTAGGGACGCGTGGCTACACCTTC. This gives the protein CASSLVGTRGYTF. The full variable domain, its missing parts supplied by reference TRBV7-9 and TRBJ1-2, is DTGVSQNPRHKITKRGQNVTFRCDPISEHNRLYWYRQTLGQGPEFLTYFQNEAQLEKSRLLSDRFSAERPKGSFSTLEIQRTEQGDSAMYLCASSLVGTRGYTFGSGTRLTVV.